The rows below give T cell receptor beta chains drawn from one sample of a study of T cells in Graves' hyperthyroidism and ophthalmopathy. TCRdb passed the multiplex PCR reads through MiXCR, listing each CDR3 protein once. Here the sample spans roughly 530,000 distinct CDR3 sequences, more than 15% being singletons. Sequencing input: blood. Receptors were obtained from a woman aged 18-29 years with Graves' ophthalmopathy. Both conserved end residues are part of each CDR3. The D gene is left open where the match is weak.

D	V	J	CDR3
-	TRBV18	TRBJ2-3	CASSPRDLGTDTQYF
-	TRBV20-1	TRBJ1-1	CSARDRHGRISTEAFF
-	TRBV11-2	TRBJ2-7	CASSLYPISYEQYF
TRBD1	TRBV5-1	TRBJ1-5	CASSLGTGVYQPQHF
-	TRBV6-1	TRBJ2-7	CASSPSYTYEQYF
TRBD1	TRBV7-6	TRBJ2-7	CASSLAPQGVNEQYF
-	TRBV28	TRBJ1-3	CASSQPGLLDSGNTIYF
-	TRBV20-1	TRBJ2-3	CSATTSGWGDTQYF
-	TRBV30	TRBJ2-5	CAWSLGYQETQYF
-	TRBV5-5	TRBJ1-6	CASSTGGRENSPLHF
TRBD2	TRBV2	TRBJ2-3	CASRSTSGYTDTQYF
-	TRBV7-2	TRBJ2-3	CASRFAGTDTQYF
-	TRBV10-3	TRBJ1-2	CAISDKIRDGYTF
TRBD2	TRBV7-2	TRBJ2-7	CASSGREGPYEQYF
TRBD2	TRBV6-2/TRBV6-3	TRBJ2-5	CASLGGGETQYF
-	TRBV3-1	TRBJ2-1	CASSPKPGTAVYEQFF
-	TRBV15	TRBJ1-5	CATSNNPGAYSNQPQHF
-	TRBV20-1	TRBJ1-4	CSAADSFNEKLFF
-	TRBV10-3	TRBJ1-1	CAISDAGASEAFF
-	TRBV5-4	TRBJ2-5	CASRRSQGYQETQYF
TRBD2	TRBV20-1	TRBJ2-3	CSARPGLATDTQYF
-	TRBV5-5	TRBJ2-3	CASSSTGRGVTDTQYF
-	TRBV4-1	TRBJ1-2	CASSQDTQGRYGYTF
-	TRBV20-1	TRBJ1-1	CSAPQSLNTEAFF
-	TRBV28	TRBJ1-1	CASSFGGFGAGTEAFF
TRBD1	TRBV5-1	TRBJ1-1	CASSPYRGVDTEAFF
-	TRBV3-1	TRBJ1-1	CASSQDSTSTEAFF
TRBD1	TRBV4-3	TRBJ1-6	CASSPRQGSPLHF
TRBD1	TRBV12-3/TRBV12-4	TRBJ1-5	CASSPDRGNSQPQHF
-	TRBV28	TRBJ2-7	CASRLQGRSYEQYF
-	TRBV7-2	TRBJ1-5	CASSRGRTNDQPQHF
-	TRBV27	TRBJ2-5	CASSLMWAGGTETQYF
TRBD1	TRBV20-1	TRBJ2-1	CSASQTGAAYEQFF
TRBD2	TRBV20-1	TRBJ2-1	CSARKLAGPPRKYNEQFF
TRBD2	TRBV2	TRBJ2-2	CATVTSGKNTGELFF